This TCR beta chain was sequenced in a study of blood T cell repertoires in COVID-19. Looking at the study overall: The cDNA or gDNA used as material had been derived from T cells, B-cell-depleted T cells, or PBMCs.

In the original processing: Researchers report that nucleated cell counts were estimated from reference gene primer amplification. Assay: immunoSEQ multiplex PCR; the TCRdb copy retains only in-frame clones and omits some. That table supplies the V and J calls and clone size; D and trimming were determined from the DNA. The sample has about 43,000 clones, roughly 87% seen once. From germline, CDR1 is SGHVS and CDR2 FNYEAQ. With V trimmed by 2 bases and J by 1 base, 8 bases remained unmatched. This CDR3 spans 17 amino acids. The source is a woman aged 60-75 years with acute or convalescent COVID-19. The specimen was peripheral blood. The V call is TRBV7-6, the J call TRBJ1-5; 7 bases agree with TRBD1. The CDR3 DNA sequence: TGTGCCAGCAGCTTATTCTCTTTGGACAGGAGCAATCAGCCCCAGCATTTT. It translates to CASSLFSLDRSNQPQHF.